This paragraph covers one TCR beta chain sequence. Under the authors' procedure: Amplification of reference gene primers provided the estimated nucleated cell counts. This table comes from immunoSEQ multiplex PCR, and its TCRdb copy is limited to in-frame clones, with some not included. The DNA was the basis for D and trimming; V, J and clone size are from that table. The table lists some 150,000 clones, about 83% of them singletons. V was clipped by 7 bases and J by 4 bases; unmatched bases: 24. The CDR3 covers 19 residues. Per germline, CDR1 MRHNA and CDR2 SNTAGT. The data were obtained in a study of blood T cell repertoires in COVID-19. Across the study: Acute-phase and convalescent COVID-19 samples originated in the United States, Italy and Spain. Sources were T cells, B-cell-depleted T cells, or PBMCs; the material itself was cDNA or gDNA.

The sequenced sample consisted of peripheral blood. The TCR originated in a man between 35 and 55 years old who had recovered from COVID-19. The chain joins TRBV6-4 to TRBJ2-7, with 8 nucleotides matching TRBD2. DNA of the CDR3: TGTGCCAGCAAGGAGGGCGGCAGGGCCGGGCGGGAGGCCCATTACGAGCAGTACTTC. It codes for CASKEGGRAGREAHYEQYF.